Only a few counts were recorded for the clone carrying this T cell receptor (beta chain). Its antigen is unknown. These data are taken from a study of T cells after yellow fever vaccination. Across the study: SMART-Seq v4 Ultra Low Input handled preparation of low-cell-number fractions.

CDR1 and CDR2 from the germline V gene are MNHEY and SMNVEV (reference sequence). The CDR3 loop spans 14 amino acids. Between the trimmed V and J ends, which lost 0 bases and 6 bases, there was a span of 9 bases. TCRdb reprocessed the 5' RACE reads with MiXCR, giving one entry per CDR3 protein. The table has roughly 120,000 distinct CDR3 sequences, nearly 7.5% seen once. Findings and limits, study-wide: In post-booster samples, most primary-vaccination clones reappeared (approximately 97% CD4, 88% CD8).

The clonotype originates from a man aged 18 to 35 who received the YFV17D yellow fever vaccine. The V and J genes are TRBV27 and TRBJ1-5; perhaps TRBD1 as D (6 bases). The sample in question was CD4+ T cells sorted from PBMCs, obtained less than 11 days after the first yellow fever vaccination. The CDR3 bases are TGTGCCAGCAGTTTATCTGGGGGGCGTCAGCCCCAGCATTTT. Translating it yields CASSLSGGRQPQHF.